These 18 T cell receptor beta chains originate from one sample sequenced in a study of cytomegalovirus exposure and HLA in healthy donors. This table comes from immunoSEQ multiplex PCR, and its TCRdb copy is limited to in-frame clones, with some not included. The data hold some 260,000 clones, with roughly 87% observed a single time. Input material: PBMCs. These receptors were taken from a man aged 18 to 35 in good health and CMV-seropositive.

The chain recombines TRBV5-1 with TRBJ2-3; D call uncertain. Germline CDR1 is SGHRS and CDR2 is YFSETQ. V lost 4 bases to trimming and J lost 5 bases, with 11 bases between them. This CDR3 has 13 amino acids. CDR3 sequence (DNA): TGCGCCAGCAGCGCTCGGGTAAGAGATACGCAGTATTTT. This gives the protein CASSARVRDTQYF.

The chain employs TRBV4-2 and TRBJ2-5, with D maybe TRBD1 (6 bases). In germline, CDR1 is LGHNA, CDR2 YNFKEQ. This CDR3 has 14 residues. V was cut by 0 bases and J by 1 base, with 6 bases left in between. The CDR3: CASSQEGGQETQYF. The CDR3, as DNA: TGTGCCAGCAGCCAAGAAGGGGGCCAAGAGACCCAGTACTTC.

As DNA, the CDR3 is TGTGCCATCAGTGACCCGGGGGGATCAGACACCGGGGAGCTGTTTTTT. Amino acid sequence: CAISDPGGSDTGELFF. The chain has TRBV10-3 and TRBJ2-2, with 7 positions matching TRBD2. V was clipped by 3 bases and J by 3 bases; unmatched bases: 7. The length of the CDR3 is 16 residues. Germline V lookup: CDR1 ENHRY, CDR2 SYGVKD.

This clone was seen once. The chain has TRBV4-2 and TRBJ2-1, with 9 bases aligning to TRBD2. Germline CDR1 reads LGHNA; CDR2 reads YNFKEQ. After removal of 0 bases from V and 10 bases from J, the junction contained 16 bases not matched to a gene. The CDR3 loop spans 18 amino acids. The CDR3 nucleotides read TGTGCCAGCAGCCAAGATGGGGGTCGGCGGGAGGGCCCTCGGGAGCAGTTCTTC. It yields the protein CASSQDGGRREGPREQFF.

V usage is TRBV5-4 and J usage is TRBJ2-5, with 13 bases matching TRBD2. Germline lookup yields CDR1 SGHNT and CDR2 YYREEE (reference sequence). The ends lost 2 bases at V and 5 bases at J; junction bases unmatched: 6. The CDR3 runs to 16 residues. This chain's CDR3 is CASSFRTSGRGETQYF. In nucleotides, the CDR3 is TGTGCCAGCAGCTTCAGGACTAGCGGGAGAGGTGAGACCCAGTACTTC.

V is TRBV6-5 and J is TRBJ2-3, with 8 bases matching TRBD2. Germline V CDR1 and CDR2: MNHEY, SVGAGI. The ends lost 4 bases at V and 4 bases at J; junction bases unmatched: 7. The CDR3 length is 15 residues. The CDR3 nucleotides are TGTGCCAGCAGTTCCGGGACTAGATATCCAGATACGCAGTATTTT. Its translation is CASSSGTRYPDTQYF.

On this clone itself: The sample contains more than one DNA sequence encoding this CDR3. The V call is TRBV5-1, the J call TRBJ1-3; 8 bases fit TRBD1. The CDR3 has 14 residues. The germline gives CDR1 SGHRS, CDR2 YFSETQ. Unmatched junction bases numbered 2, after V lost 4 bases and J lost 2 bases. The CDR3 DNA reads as TGCGCCAGCAGCCCGGACAGGGCTGGAAACACCATATATTTT. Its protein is CASSPDRAGNTIYF.

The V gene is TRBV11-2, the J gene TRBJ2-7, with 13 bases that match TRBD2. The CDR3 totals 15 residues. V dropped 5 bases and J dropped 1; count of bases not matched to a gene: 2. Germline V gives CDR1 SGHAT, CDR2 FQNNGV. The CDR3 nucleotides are TGTGCCAGCAGCCCGGGACTAGCGGGATCCTACGAGCAGTACTTC. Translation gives CASSPGLAGSYEQYF. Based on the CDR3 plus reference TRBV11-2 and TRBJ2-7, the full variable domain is EAGVAQSPRYKIIEKRQSVAFWCNPISGHATLYWYQQILGQGPKLLIQFQNNGVVDDSQLPKDRFSAERLKGVDSTLKIQPAKLEDSAVYLCASSPGLAGSYEQYFGPGTRLTVT.

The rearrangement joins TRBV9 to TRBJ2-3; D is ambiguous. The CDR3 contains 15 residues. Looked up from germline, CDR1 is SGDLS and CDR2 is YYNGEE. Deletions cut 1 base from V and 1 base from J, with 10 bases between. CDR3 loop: CASSVNSYGTDTQYF. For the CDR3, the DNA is TGTGCCAGCAGCGTAAACAGTTACGGCACAGATACGCAGTATTTT.

CDR3: CASSSYRDRDYGYTF. The CDR3 nucleotides are TGTGCCAGTTCATCGTACCGGGACAGGGACTATGGCTACACCTTC. The gene calls are TRBV19 and TRBJ1-2; 9 nucleotides align to TRBD1. CDR1 LNHDA and CDR2 SQIVND come from the germline V gene (reference sequence). V lost 8 bases, J lost 3 bases, and 10 bases stayed unmatched. This CDR3 is 15 amino acids long.

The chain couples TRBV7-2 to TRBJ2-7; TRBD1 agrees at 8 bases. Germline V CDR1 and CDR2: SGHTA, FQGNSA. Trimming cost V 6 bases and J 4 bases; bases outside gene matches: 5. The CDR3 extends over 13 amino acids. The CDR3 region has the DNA TGTGCCAGCAGTGGACAGGGTTGGTACGAGCAGTACTTC. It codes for CASSGQGWYEQYF.

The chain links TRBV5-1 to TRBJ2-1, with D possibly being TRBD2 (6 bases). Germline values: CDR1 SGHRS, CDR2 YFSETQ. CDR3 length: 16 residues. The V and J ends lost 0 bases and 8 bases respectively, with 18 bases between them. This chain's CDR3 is CASSLDSPGVGHEQFF. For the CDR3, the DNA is TGCGCCAGCAGCTTGGATTCCCCGGGAGTCGGCCATGAGCAGTTCTTC.

The CDR3 nucleotides read TGTGCCAGCGCCCGGGCCAGGGAACGGACCCAGTACTTC. Translating it yields CASARARERTQYF. The chain has TRBV27 and TRBJ2-5; D is perhaps TRBD1 (5 bases). This CDR3 is built from 13 residues. V lost 8 bases, J lost 7 bases, and 17 bases lay in between. Germline V gene sequence: CDR1 MNHEY, CDR2 SMNVEV (reference sequence).

In DNA form, the CDR3 reads TGTGCCAGCAGCCCCAGAGGTCGCCAGTCCTACGAGCAGTACTTC. Protein: CASSPRGRQSYEQYF. The chain carries TRBV6-5 and TRBJ2-7; D unresolved. The CDR3 consists of 15 residues. Germline V lookup: CDR1 MNHEY, CDR2 SVGAGI. V was trimmed by 6 bases and J by 1 base, leaving 16 bases between them.

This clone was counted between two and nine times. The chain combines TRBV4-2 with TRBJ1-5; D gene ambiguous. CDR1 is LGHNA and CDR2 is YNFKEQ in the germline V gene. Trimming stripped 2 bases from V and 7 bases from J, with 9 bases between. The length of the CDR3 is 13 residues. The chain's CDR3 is CASSQSGIQPQHF. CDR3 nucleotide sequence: TGTGCCAGCAGCCAATCGGGTATACAGCCCCAGCATTTT.

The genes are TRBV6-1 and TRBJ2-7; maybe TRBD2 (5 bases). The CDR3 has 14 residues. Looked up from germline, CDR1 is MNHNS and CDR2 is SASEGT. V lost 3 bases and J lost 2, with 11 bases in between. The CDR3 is CASSEGGSPYEQYF. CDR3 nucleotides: TGTGCCAGCAGTGAGGGCGGGTCACCCTACGAGCAGTACTTC.

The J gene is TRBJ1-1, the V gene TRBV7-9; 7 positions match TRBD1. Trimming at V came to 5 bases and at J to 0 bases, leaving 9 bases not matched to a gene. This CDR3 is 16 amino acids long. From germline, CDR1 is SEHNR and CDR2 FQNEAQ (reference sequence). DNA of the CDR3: TGTGCCAGCAGCGGACGACAGGGCCTACTGAACACTGAAGCTTTCTTT. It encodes CASSGRQGLLNTEAFF.

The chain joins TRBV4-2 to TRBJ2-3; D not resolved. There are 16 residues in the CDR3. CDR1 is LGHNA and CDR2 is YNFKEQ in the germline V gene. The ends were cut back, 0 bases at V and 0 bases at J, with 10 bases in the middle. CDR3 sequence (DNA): TGTGCCAGCAGCCAAGACGGCGGAGCTAGCACAGATACGCAGTATTTT. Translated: CASSQDGGASTDTQYF.